This TCR beta chain was sequenced in a study of shared clonotypes between healthy human individuals. The CDR3 extends over 20 amino acids. V lost 3 bases, J lost 3 bases, and 21 bases stayed unmatched. In germline, CDR1 is GTSNPN, CDR2 SVGIG (reference sequence). Study-wide results and caveats: An anticipated effect of sequencing depth on clonotype sharing among donors was recognized.

Notes on this clone: Its antigen is unidentified.

Methods used by the authors: Owing to the provision of junction-only sequences devoid of quality scores by immunoSEQ, filtering differed. The repertoire was sequenced with immunoSEQ multiplex PCR; TCRdb's copy has only in-frame clones and lacks some. The DNA was the basis for D and trimming; V, J and clone size are from that table. The sample lists hundreds of thousands of clones, around 96% occurring once. Naive CD8 cells, CD45RO-negative and positively selected for CCR7, excluded terminally differentiated effector memory CD45RA+ cells. Donors included only healthy HIV-negative adults lacking recent acute infections or vaccinations.

The receptor's source is a woman aged 30 to 39 in good health. Sample: naive CD8+ T cells sorted from blood. This chain joins TRBV30 and TRBJ2-1, with TRBD1 matching 9 bases. The CDR3 reads CAWRGRQGGRVGRGYNEQFF. In DNA form, the CDR3 reads TGTGCCTGGAGAGGTAGACAGGGGGGGCGCGTCGGGAGAGGCTACAATGAGCAGTTCTTC.